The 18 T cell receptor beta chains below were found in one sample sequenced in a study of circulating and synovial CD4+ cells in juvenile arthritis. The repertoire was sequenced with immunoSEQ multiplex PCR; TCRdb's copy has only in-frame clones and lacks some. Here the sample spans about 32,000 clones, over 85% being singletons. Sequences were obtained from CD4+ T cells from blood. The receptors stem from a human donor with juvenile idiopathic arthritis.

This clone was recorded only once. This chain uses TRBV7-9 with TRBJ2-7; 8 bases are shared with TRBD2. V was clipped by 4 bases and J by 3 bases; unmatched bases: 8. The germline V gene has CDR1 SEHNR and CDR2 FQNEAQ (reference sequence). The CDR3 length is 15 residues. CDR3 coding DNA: TGTGCCAGCAGCTCTTTCTCGGGGGGGTACTACGAGCAGTACTTC. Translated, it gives CASSSFSGGYYEQYF.

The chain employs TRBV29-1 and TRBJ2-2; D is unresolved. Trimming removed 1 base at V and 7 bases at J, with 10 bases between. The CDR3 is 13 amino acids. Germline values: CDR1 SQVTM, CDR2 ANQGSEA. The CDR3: CSVEGHTNGELFF. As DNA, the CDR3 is TGCAGCGTTGAAGGTCACACCAACGGGGAGCTGTTTTTT.

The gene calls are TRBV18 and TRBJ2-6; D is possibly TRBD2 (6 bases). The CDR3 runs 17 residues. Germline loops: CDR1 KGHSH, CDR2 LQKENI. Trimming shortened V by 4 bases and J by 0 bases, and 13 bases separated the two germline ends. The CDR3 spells CASSRGTSTSGANVLTF. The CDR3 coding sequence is TGTGCCAGCTCACGAGGGACTTCAACCTCTGGGGCCAACGTCCTGACTTTC.

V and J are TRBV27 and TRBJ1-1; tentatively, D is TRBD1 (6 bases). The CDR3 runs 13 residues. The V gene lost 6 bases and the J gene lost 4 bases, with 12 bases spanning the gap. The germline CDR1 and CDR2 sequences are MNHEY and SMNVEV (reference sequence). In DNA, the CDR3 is TGTGCCAGCAGGTATACAGGGTCCACTGAAGCTTTCTTT. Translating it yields CASRYTGSTEAFF.

CDR3 protein: CASRSGHRGYYEQYF. DNA of the CDR3: TGTGCCAGCAGATCGGGGCACCGGGGGTACTACGAGCAGTACTTC. This chain connects TRBV6-1 to TRBJ2-7; D may be TRBD2 (6 bases). The V and J ends lost 6 bases and 3 bases respectively, with 18 bases between them. The CDR3 loop spans 15 amino acids. CDR1 and CDR2 from the germline V gene are MNHNS and SASEGT.

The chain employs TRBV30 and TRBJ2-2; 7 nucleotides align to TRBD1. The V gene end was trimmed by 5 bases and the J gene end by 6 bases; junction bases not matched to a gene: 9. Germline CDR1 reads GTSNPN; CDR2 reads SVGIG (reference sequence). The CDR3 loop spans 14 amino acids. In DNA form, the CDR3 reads TGTGCCTGGGGGCTACAAGGGGGCTCCGGGGAGCTGTTTTTT. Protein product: CAWGLQGGSGELFF.

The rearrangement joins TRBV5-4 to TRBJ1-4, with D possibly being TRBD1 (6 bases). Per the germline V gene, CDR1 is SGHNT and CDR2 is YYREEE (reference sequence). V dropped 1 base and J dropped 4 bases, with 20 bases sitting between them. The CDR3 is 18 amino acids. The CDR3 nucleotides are TGTGCCAGCAGCTTGTGGAGAAAGATTACAGGGATTAATGAAAAACTGTTTTTT. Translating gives CASSLWRKITGINEKLFF.

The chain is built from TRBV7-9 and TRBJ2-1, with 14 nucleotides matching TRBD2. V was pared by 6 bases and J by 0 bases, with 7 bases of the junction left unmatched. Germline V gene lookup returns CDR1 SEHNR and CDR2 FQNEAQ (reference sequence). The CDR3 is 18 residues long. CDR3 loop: CASRSGTSGGHSYNEQFF. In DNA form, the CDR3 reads TGTGCCAGCAGATCCGGGACTAGCGGGGGCCACTCCTACAATGAGCAGTTCTTC.

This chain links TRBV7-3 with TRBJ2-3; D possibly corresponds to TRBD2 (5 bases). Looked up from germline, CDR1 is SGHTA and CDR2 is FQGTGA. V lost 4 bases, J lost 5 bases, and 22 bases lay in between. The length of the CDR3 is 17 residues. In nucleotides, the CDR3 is TGTGCCAGCAGCTCCGCGGGTCTAGGGTTGGTTAAAGATACGCAGTATTTT. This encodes CASSSAGLGLVKDTQYF.

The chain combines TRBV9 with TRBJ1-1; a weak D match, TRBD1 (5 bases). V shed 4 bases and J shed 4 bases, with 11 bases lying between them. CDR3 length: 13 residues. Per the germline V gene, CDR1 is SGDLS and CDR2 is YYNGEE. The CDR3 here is CASSIGGGTEAFF. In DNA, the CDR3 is TGTGCCAGCAGCATTGGGGGGGGCACTGAAGCTTTCTTT.

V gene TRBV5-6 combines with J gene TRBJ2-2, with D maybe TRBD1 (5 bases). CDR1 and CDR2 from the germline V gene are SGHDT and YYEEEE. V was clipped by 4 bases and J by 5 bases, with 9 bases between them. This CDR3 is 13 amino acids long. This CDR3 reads CASSTGHTGELFF. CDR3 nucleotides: TGTGCCAGCAGCACAGGCCATACCGGGGAGCTGTTTTTT.

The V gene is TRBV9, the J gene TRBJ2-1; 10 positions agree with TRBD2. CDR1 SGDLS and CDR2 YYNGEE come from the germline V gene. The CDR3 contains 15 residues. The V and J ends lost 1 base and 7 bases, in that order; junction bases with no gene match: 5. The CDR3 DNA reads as TGTGCCAGCAGCGTACTAGCGGGAGTCGCAAATGAGCAGTTCTTC. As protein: CASSVLAGVANEQFF.

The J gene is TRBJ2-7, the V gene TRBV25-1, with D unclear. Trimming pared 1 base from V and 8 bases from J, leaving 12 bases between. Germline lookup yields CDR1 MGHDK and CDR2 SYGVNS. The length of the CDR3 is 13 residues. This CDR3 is CASSESPGDQQYF. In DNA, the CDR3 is TGTGCCAGCAGTGAATCGCCGGGTGACCAGCAGTACTTC.

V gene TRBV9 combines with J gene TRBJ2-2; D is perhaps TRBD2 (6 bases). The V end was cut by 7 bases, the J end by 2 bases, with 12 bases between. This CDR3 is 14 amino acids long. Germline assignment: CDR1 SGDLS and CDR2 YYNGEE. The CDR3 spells CASFAGLNTGELFF. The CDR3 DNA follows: TGTGCCAGCTTTGCGGGACTTAACACCGGGGAGCTGTTTTTT.

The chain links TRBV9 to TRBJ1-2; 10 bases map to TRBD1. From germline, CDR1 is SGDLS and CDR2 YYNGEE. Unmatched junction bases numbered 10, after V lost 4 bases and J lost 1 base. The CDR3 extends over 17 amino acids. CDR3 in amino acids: CASSRTTGGAFNYGYTF. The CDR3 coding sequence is TGTGCCAGCAGCCGAACGACAGGGGGCGCATTTAACTATGGCTACACCTTC. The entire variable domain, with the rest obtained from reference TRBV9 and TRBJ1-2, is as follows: DSGVTQTPKHLITATGQRVTLRCSPRSGDLSVYWYQQSLDQGLQFLIQYYNGEERAKGNILERFSAQQFPDLHSELNLSSLELGDSALYFCASSRTTGGAFNYGYTFGSGTRLTVV.

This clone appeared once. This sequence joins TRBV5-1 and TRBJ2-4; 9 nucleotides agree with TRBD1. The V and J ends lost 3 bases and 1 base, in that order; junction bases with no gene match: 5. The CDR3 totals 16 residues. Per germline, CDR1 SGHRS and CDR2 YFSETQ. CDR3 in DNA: TGCGCCAGCAGCTACTGGACAGGGGAGGCCAAAAACATTCAGTACTTC. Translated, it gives CASSYWTGEAKNIQYF. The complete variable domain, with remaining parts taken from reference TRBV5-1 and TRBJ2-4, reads KAGVTQTPRYLIKTRGQQVTLSCSPISGHRSVSWYQQTPGQGLQFLFEYFSETQRNKGNFPGRFSGRQFSNSRSEMNVSTLELGDSALYLCASSYWTGEAKNIQYFGAGTRLSVL.

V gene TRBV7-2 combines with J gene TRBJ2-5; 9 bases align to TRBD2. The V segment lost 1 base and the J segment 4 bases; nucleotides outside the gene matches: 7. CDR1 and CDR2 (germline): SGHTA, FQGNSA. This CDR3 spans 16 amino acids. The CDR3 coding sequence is TGTGCCAGCAGCTTAGGGCGAGCGGGAGGTGGAGAGACCCAGTACTTC. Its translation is CASSLGRAGGGETQYF.

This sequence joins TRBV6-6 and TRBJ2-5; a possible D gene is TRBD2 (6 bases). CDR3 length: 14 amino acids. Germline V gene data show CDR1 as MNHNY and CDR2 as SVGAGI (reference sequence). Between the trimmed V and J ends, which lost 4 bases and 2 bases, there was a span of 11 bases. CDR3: CASSSSRGQETQYF. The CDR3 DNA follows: TGTGCCAGCAGTTCATCCCGGGGGCAAGAGACCCAGTACTTC.